The 19 T cell receptor beta chains given below trace back to one sample, sequenced in a study of blood T cell repertoires in COVID-19. Some clones are missing from TCRdb's copy, which holds only in-frame ones; the method was immunoSEQ multiplex PCR. The profile shows about 210,000 clones, around four fifths of them singletons. Sequencing input: peripheral blood. The receptors here all came from a woman in her 40s with active or convalescent COVID-19.

This clone was seen at least ten times. This chain uses TRBV5-1 with TRBJ2-3; D may be TRBD1 (6 bases). V lost 5 bases and J 2 bases, leaving 15 bases between the germline ends. The CDR3 contains 15 residues. Germline V gives CDR1 SGHRS, CDR2 YFSETQ. The CDR3 region has the DNA TGCGCCAGCAGACCACAGGGACCGGTCACAGATACGCAGTATTTT. Translated: CASRPQGPVTDTQYF.

The V gene is TRBV19, the J gene TRBJ1-2; D is undetermined. The germline V gene encodes CDR1 LNHDA and CDR2 SQIVND (reference sequence). The CDR3 extends over 13 amino acids. The V end was cut by 4 bases, the J end by 5 bases, with 11 bases between. CDR3 loop: CASSTRRGYGYTF. CDR3 coding DNA: TGTGCCAGTAGTACCCGGCGAGGGTATGGCTACACCTTC. Looking up the rest from reference TRBV19 and TRBJ1-2 gives the full variable domain: DGGITQSPKYLFRKEGQNVTLSCEQNLNHDAMYWYRQDPGQGLRLIYYSQIVNDFQKGDIAEGYSVSREKKESFPLTVTSAQKNPTAFYLCASSTRRGYGYTFGSGTRLTVV.

This chain uses TRBV5-1 with TRBJ2-5; 10 positions match TRBD2. CDR1 and CDR2 from the germline V gene are SGHRS and YFSETQ. V shed 0 bases, J shed 5 bases, and the junction held 7 bases outside the gene matches. The CDR3 spans 16 residues. CDR3 loop: CASSLVQREGQETQYF. In DNA, the CDR3 is TGCGCCAGCAGCTTGGTTCAGCGGGAGGGCCAGGAGACCCAGTACTTC.

The chain couples TRBV5-5 to TRBJ1-2; weak D call: TRBD1 (5 bases). Trimming took off 1 base at V and 8 bases at J, with 12 bases between the two ends. This CDR3 has 13 residues. Germline values: CDR1 SGHKS, CDR2 YYEKEE (reference sequence). CDR3 protein: CASSLFPGEGYTF. CDR3 nucleotides: TGTGCCAGCAGCTTGTTCCCGGGGGAGGGCTACACCTTC.

The J gene is TRBJ1-2, the V gene TRBV6-5, with TRBD1 identical over 8 bases. Germline V CDR1 and CDR2: MNHEY, SVGAGI. Losses at the gene ends were 4 bases for V and 8 bases for J; bases not matched to a gene: 6. There are 13 residues in the CDR3. CDR3 DNA sequence: TGTGCCAGCAGTTCCACGACAGGGGAGGGCTACACCTTC. It codes for CASSSTTGEGYTF.

The chain recombines TRBV29-1 with TRBJ2-3; 9 bases agree with TRBD2. The CDR3 loop spans 13 amino acids. Germline CDR1 reads SQVTM; CDR2 reads ANQGSEA. Germline trimming cut 6 bases from V and 4 bases from J; bases unmatched to any gene: 5. CDR3 region: CSVLSGGADTQYF. In nucleotides, the CDR3 is TGCAGCGTACTTAGCGGGGGCGCAGATACGCAGTATTTT.

The J gene is TRBJ2-1, the V gene TRBV19; unclear D gene. The CDR3 totals 15 residues. CDR1 is LNHDA and CDR2 is SQIVND in the germline V gene (reference sequence). V lost 5 bases and J 2 bases, leaving 13 bases between the germline ends. CDR3 coding DNA: TGTGCCAGTAGTCCCCAGGCGAACCCCTACAATGAGCAGTTCTTC. It encodes CASSPQANPYNEQFF.

The chain employs TRBV4-2 and TRBJ1-5, with 7 positions matching TRBD1. Trimming at V came to 0 bases and at J to 4 bases, leaving 9 bases not matched to a gene. Germline CDR1 is LGHNA and CDR2 is YNFKEQ. The CDR3 has 17 amino acids. The CDR3 DNA reads as TGTGCCAGCAGCCAAGATCAGGGCAGGGGGGAGAATCAGCCCCAGCATTTT. Protein: CASSQDQGRGENQPQHF.

The chain links TRBV5-1 to TRBJ1-3; 7 bases match TRBD1. The CDR3 contains 16 residues. Germline loops: CDR1 SGHRS, CDR2 YFSETQ. The V gene end was trimmed by 4 bases and the J gene end by 0 bases; junction bases not matched to a gene: 7. CDR3 sequence reads: CASSPEGQNSGNTIYF. CDR3 DNA: TGCGCCAGCAGCCCAGAGGGACAGAACTCTGGAAACACCATATATTTT.

The chain couples TRBV5-1 to TRBJ2-3, with D tentatively TRBD2 (6 bases). This CDR3 contains 17 residues. Trimming took 0 bases from V and 0 from J, leaving 14 bases between them. Germline V gene lookup returns CDR1 SGHRS and CDR2 YFSETQ. The CDR3 DNA sequence: TGCGCCAGCAGCTTGGAGCCGGTGGGGACTAGCACAGATACGCAGTATTTT. Protein: CASSLEPVGTSTDTQYF.

The V gene is TRBV28, the J gene TRBJ1-2; no clear D gene. Trimming left V 3 bases short and J 3 bases short, with 11 bases between. CDR1 is MDHEN, CDR2 SYDVKM, per germline. The CDR3 runs to 14 residues. CDR3 loop: CASSFEGRDYGYTF. CDR3 DNA: TGTGCCAGCAGTTTCGAGGGAAGAGACTATGGCTACACCTTC.

In this sample, this clone turned up once. V and J are TRBV11-2 and TRBJ1-5; D may be TRBD1 (5 bases). The CDR3 is 15 residues long. Germline assignment: CDR1 SGHAT and CDR2 FQNNGV. V gave up 0 bases and J gave up 4 bases, with 10 bases separating them. CDR3 loop: CASSLEWGGNQPQHF. CDR3 DNA: TGTGCCAGCAGCTTAGAGTGGGGGGGAAATCAGCCCCAGCATTTT.

The CDR3 sequence: CASSLVAGDEQFF. In DNA form, the CDR3 reads TGTGCCAGCAGCTTAGTAGCGGGAGATGAGCAGTTCTTC. V is TRBV11-3 and J is TRBJ2-1; 9 bases are shared with TRBD2. Germline V gene lookup returns CDR1 SGHNT and CDR2 YENEEA. The CDR3 is 13 amino acids. The trim removed 1 base at V and 8 bases at J, leaving 0 bases unmatched.

The CDR3 sequence is CASSQFRGRREFFTEAFF. CDR3 in DNA: TGTGCCAGCAGCCAATTCCGGGGACGTCGGGAGTTCTTCACTGAAGCTTTCTTT. The chain couples TRBV3-1 (or the pseudogene TRBV3-2) to TRBJ1-1, with D possibly TRBD1 on 5 matching bases. Germline V gene lookup returns CDR1 LGHDT and CDR2 YNNKEL (reference sequence). V was shortened by 2 bases and J by 4 bases, with 23 bases between the two germline ends. The CDR3 runs to 18 residues.

This rearrangement joins TRBV25-1 to TRBJ1-2; D ambiguous. Trimming pared 4 bases from V and 0 bases from J, leaving 15 bases between. The germline CDR1 and CDR2 sequences are MGHDK and SYGVNS. The CDR3 totals 16 residues. The chain's CDR3 is CASSVGRPGPNYGYTF. The DNA for the CDR3 is TGTGCCAGCAGTGTAGGGAGGCCAGGCCCTAACTATGGCTACACCTTC.

The sample holds a few counts of this clone. The chain recombines TRBV24-1 with TRBJ2-1; 10 positions agree with TRBD1. J lost 8 bases, V lost 4 bases, and 10 bases had no gene match. Germline loops: CDR1 KGHDR, CDR2 SFDVKD. The CDR3 has 16 amino acids. The CDR3 coding sequence is TGTGCCACCAGTGACACCAGACAGGGGGCAAGGCATGAGCAGTTCTTC. Translation gives CATSDTRQGARHEQFF.

The chain uses TRBV24-1 and TRBJ2-1; TRBD1 agrees at 9 bases. The length of the CDR3 is 17 residues. J lost 0 bases, V lost 4 bases, and 6 bases had no gene match. In germline, CDR1 is KGHDR, CDR2 SFDVKD. In nucleotides, the CDR3 is TGTGCCACCAGTGACGGACAGGGGTCCCACTCCTACAATGAGCAGTTCTTC. Translating it yields CATSDGQGSHSYNEQFF.

The V call is TRBV7-3, the J call TRBJ2-2, with no clear D. This CDR3 region has 14 residues. Deletions cut 4 bases from V and 0 bases from J, with 6 bases between. Germline values: CDR1 SGHTA, CDR2 FQGTGA. CDR3 sequence: CASSSTSNTGELFF. As DNA, the CDR3 is TGTGCCAGCAGCTCGACTTCGAACACCGGGGAGCTGTTTTTT.

The gene calls are TRBV4-2 and TRBJ1-2; D may be TRBD1 (6 bases). The CDR3 is 14 amino acids. Germline lookup yields CDR1 LGHNA and CDR2 YNFKEQ. Trimming took off 0 bases at V and 8 bases at J, with 13 bases between the two ends. CDR3 bases: TGTGCCAGCAGCCAAGAGGTGGCAGGGGACGGCTACACCTTC. Encoded protein: CASSQEVAGDGYTF.